This record covers a single T cell receptor beta chain. At least ten counts were recorded for this clonotype. Its antigen has not been determined. No quality values exist for individual bases; no much larger clone is one base distant. The data were taken from a study of Graves' ophthalmopathy and Graves' hyperthyroidism (dated by TCRdb to the late 2010s). With regard to the full study: Hyperthyroidism was defined as stable when no progression to ophthalmopathy occurred within 18 months of follow-up. The study used signatures of the TCR beta repertoire to tell Graves' ophthalmopathy apart from Graves' hyperthyroidism and to predict which patients would progress to ophthalmopathy. In total, 135 blood samples were TCR-sequenced: fewer than 50 ophthalmopathy, some 72 hyperthyroidism and some 17 hyperthyroidism-to-ophthalmopathy patients. To explore V-J signatures that distinguish ophthalmopathy from hyperthyroidism, a discovery set of 100 patients was enrolled, made up of 43 with ophthalmopathy and 57 with stable hyperthyroidism. An independent validation cohort was composed of some 19 hyperthyroidism patients and about 17 patients who later progressed from hyperthyroidism to ophthalmopathy. In about six hyperthyroidism patients, the T-cell repertoire of thyroid tissue was compared with the T-cell repertoire of blood. Once sampling was done, hyperthyroidism patients were given methimazole at a starting dose of 30 mg daily, while ophthalmopathy patients were given high-dose intravenous methylprednisolone. Overall results and qualifications from the work: In validation, the model predicted ophthalmopathy progression with more than 55% sensitivity and less than 80% specificity; roughly 12 predicted patients were CT-confirmed with GO in a median of about 6.2 months. The 13-signature model separated ophthalmopathy from stable hyperthyroidism with roughly 88% sensitivity and 81.08% specificity in cross-validation, and 80%/75% in the test set. Most expanded thyroid clonotypes with a frequency above 0.001 also appeared in blood, which suggests that blood repertoires may reflect the immune response in the thyroid. Sample size was not predetermined statistically, and investigators were not blinded to group allocation.

The CDR3, cysteine through phenylalanine, is 14 amino acids long. Of the read, only the CDR3 DNA is kept; its 42 bases are in frame from base 1. After removal of 11 bases from V and 0 bases from J, the junction retains 9 bases not matched to a gene. CDR1 and CDR2 are read off the germline V gene (reference sequence) as LNHDA and SQIVND. TCR beta CDR3 regions were amplified from RNA transcripts for repertoire sequencing. The first round of RT-PCR was done with HTBI primers and the Qiagen OneStep RT-PCR kit, and was followed by a second round of multiplex PCR, then size selection and purification. Sequencing of the libraries was carried out on an Illumina HiSeq2000 in paired-end mode with 100 bp reads. Per the original workflow: Reads were processed with SOAPnuke, discarding reads with adapters, uncalled bases, mean Phred below 15, or no exact constant-primer or identifier match. COPE v1.2.5 was used to merge high-quality paired reads. Each unique nucleotide sequence was treated as a clonotype, and MiTCR v1.1 was used to align the clonotypes to the IMGT TRB V, D and J references. The analysis was limited to V-J combinations with a frequency above 0.0001, which together covered 99.2% of repertoires. For each V-J combination, a TCR clonal expansion and chaos score was defined as the ratio of F50 clonal expansion to chaos observed in the TCRdist matrix. Welch's t-statistics and random forest were used to reduce the features to approximately 13 V-J combinations, which were then used as input to a naive Bayes classifier. The similarity between thyroid and blood repertoires was quantified using the Morisita-Horn index. TCRdb reworked the public reads: Q25 trimming with fastp, MiXCR clone assembly, productive beta chains retained. CDR3 protein sequences are deduplicated, and each keeps its most common genes and DNA. The V and J calls shown here were made by TCRdb, not taken from the authors' results. The sample table lists 580,000 or so distinct CDR3 sequences, less than 45% of them with a count of one. The ten largest clones take up 3.5% to 5% of the sample.

Hyperthyroidism patients were newly diagnosed, were aged 18 to 65 years, and had a disease duration under 2 months. Patients with other autoimmune diseases, uncontrolled infections, pregnancy or lactation were excluded. Clinical symptoms, serum thyroxine, TRAb, thyroid ultrasound and orbital computed tomography formed the basis of the diagnosis. Total RNA was extracted using Trizol reagent, and RNA quality was checked on an Agilent 2100 Bioanalyzer. Sequencing was done on a sample of peripheral blood or thyroid tissue (not recorded which). The source of this sequence is an adult man with Graves' hyperthyroidism. The chain is encoded by TRBV19 joined to TRBJ1-1, with 7 middle bases fitting TRBD1. The bases read TGTGCCTCGAATTGGGGACAGATGAACACTGAAGCTTTCTTT. Protein translation: CASNWGQMNTEAFF.